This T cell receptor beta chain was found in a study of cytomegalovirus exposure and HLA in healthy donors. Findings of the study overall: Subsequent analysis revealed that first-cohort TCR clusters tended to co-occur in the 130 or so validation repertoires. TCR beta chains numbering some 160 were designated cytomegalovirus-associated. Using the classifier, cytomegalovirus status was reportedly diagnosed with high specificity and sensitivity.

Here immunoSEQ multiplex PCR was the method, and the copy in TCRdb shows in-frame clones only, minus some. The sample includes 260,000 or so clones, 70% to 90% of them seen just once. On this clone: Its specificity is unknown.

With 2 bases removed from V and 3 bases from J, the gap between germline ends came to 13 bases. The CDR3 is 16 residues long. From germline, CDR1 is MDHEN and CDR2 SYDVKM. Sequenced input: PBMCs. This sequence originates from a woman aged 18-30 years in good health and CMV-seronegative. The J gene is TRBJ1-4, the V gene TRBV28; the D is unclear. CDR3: CASSLLSGISNEKLFF. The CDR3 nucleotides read TGTGCCAGCAGTTTACTCTCGGGGATTTCTAATGAAAAACTGTTTTTT. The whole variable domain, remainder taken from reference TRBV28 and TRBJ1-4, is DVKVTQSSRYLVKRTGEKVFLECVQDMDHENMFWYRQDPGLGLRLIYFSYDVKMKEKGDIPEGYSVSREKKERFSLILESASTNQTSMYLCASSLLSGISNEKLFFGSGTQLSVL.